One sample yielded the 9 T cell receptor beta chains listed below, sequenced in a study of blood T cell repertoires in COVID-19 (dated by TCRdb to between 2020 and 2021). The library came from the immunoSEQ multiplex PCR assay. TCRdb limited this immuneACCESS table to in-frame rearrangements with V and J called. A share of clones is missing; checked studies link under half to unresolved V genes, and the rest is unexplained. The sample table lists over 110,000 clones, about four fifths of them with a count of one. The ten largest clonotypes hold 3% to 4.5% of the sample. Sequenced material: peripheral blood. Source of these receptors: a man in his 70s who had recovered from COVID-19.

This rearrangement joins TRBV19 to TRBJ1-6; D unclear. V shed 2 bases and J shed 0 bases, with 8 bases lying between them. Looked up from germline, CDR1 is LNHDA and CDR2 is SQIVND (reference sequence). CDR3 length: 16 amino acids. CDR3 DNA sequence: TGTGCCAGTAGTATACAGGCGAACTCCTATAATTCACCCCTCCACTTT. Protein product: CASSIQANSYNSPLHF. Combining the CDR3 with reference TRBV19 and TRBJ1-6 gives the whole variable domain DGGITQSPKYLFRKEGQNVTLSCEQNLNHDAMYWYRQDPGQGLRLIYYSQIVNDFQKGDIAEGYSVSREKKESFPLTVTSAQKNPTAFYLCASSIQANSYNSPLHFGNGTRLTVT.

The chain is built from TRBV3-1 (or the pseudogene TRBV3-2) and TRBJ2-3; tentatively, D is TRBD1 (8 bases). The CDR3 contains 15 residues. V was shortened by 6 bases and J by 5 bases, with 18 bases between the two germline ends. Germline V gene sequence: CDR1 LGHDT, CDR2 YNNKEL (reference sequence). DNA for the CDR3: TGTGCCAGCAGATTCACAGGGGGGGATCAAGATACGCAGTATTTT. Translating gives CASRFTGGDQDTQYF.

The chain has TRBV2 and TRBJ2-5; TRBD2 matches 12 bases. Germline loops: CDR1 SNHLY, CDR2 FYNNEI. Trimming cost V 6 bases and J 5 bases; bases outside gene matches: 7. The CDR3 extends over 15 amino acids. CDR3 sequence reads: CASSRLAGAGETQYF. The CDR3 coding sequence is TGTGCCAGCAGCAGACTAGCGGGAGCCGGGGAGACCCAGTACTTC.

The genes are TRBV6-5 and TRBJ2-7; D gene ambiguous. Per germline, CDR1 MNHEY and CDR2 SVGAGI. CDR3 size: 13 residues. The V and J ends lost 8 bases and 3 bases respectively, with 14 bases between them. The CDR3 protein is CASQVGSVYEQYF. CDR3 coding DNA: TGTGCCAGCCAGGTGGGCTCCGTCTACGAGCAGTACTTC.

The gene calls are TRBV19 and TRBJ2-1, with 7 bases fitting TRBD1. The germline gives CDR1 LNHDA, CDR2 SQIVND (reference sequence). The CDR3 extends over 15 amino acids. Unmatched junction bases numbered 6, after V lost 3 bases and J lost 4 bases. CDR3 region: CASSIPGGLYNEQFF. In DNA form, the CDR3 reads TGTGCCAGTAGTATTCCAGGGGGTTTATACAATGAGCAGTTCTTC.

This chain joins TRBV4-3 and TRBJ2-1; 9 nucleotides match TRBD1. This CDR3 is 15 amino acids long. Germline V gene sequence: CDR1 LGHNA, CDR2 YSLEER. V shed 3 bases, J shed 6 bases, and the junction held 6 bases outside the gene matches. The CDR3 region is CASSHTPGQGNEQFF. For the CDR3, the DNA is TGCGCCAGCAGCCACACCCCGGGACAGGGCAATGAGCAGTTCTTC.

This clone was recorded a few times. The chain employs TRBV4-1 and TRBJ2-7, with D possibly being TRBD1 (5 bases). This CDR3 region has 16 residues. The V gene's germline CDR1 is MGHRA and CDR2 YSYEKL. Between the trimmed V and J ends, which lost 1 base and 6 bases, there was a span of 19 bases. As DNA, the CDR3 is TGCGCCAGCAGCCAAGGCACTTCACTCAGGGCATCCGAGCAGTACTTC. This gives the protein CASSQGTSLRASEQYF.

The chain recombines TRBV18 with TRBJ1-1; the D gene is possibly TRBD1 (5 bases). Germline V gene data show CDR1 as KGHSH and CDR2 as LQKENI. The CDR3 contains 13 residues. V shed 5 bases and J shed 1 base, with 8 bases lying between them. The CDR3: CASSNGQNTEAFF. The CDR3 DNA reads TGTGCCAGCTCAAACGGACAGAACACTGAAGCTTTCTTT.

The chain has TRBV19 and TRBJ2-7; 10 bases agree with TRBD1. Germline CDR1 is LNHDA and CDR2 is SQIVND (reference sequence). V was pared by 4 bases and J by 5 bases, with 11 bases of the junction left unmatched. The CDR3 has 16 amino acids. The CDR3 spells CASSTSTGGGRHEQYF. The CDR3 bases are TGTGCCAGTAGTACGTCGACAGGGGGCGGGAGGCACGAGCAGTACTTC.